This T cell receptor beta chain was identified in a study of blood T cell repertoires in COVID-19. Across the study: Samples came from the United States, Italy and Spain, spanning acute and convalescent COVID-19. In each case, the material was cDNA or gDNA derived from T cells, B-cell-depleted T cells, or PBMCs.

In the authors' workflow: By means of reference gene primer amplification, nucleated cell counts were estimated. Some clones are missing from TCRdb's copy, which holds only in-frame ones; the method was immunoSEQ multiplex PCR. From that table come the V and J calls and clone size; the DNA was used to work out D and trimming. The sample records under 100,000 clones, roughly 89% being singletons. This sequence was found in a woman aged 70 to 79 with acute or convalescent COVID-19. Sequenced sample: peripheral blood.

CDR3 loop: CASMTGTSGTEQYF. CDR3 DNA: TGTGCCAGCATGACAGGGACTAGCGGGACCGAGCAGTACTTC. V usage is TRBV27 and J usage is TRBJ2-7; 13 bases agree with TRBD2. CDR3 length: 14 residues. Germline loops: CDR1 MNHEY, CDR2 SMNVEV (reference sequence). V was clipped by 7 bases and J by 6 bases; unmatched bases: 6.